The entry that follows covers one TCR beta chain sequence. Its antigen remains unknown. A much larger clone differs by one base, so this may be a read error. This specimen belongs to a study of T cell repertoires in cytomegalovirus infection. Study context: Matching HLA type, along with CMV infection, was indicated by public TCR beta signatures. Study results and limitations: The ex vivo response was dominated by HLA-C-restricted CMV-specific TCR beta clonotypes.

The CDR3 is made up of 13 amino acids. Germline V lookup: CDR1 SGHTA, CDR2 FQGNSA. TCRdb re-called the reads through MiXCR, storing one row per CDR3 protein. The sample contains about 240,000 distinct CDR3 sequences, more than 9% of which appear only once. The rearrangement links TRBV7-2 to TRBJ2-7, with D unresolved. What was sequenced was PBMCs. This clonotype originated in a human donor in good health (CMV status not recorded). Some clones in this sample may be carry-over from other donors' samples. CDR3 sequence reads: CASGLGWSYEQYF. The CDR3 nucleotides are TGTGCCAGCGGCTTAGGCTGGTCCTACGAGCAGTACTTC. Combining the CDR3 with reference TRBV7-2 and TRBJ2-7 gives the whole variable domain GAGVSQSPSNKVTEKGKDVELRCDPISGHTALYWYRQSLGQGLEFLIYFQGNSAPDKSGLPSDRFSAERTGGSVSTLTIQRTQQEDSAVYLCASGLGWSYEQYFGPGTRLTVT.